This T cell receptor beta chain derives from a study (dated by TCRdb to about 2016). There are a few counts of this clonotype. No cognate antigen has been identified for it. No base quality values were provided; no much bigger clone lies one nucleotide off. The library relied on RT-PCR. The sequencer listed for this sample is Illumina MiSeq. Using fastp trimming at Q25 and MiXCR clonotype assembly, TCRdb reanalyzed the public sequencing data and kept in-frame beta chains. One record per CDR3 amino acid sequence lists the most common genes and DNA. The sample has about 680,000 distinct CDR3 sequences on record, approximately 15% of them singletons. The top ten clonotypes cover 3.6% of the sample. The specimen sequenced was memory CD4+ T cells from blood. This TCR was sampled from a female donor in good health, serving as a healthy control.

In nucleotides, the sequence is TGTGCCAGCAGCCCCTCGGCAGCGGCAGAGACCCAGTACTTC. Translation gives CASSPSAAAETQYF. The V gene is TRBV7-2 and the J gene is TRBJ2-5, with TRBD2 perhaps the D gene, on 5 matching bases. Between the V and J ends, shortened by 5 bases and 4 bases respectively, the junction contains 14 bases. CDR1 and CDR2 are drawn from the germline V gene: SGHTA, FQGNSA. Its CDR3 holds 14 amino acids, cysteine through phenylalanine. Only CDR3 DNA is held: 42 bases, read in frame from base 1.